This record covers a single T cell receptor (beta chain). The repertoire was sequenced with immunoSEQ multiplex PCR; TCRdb's copy has only in-frame clones and lacks some. Here the sample spans tens of thousands of clones, about 79% being singletons. This record comes from a study of T cell responses to AZD1222 COVID-19 vaccine. From germline, CDR1 is MNHEY and CDR2 SMNVEV (reference sequence). Trimming removed 0 bases from V and 5 bases from J, with 4 bases in between. This CDR3 region has 13 residues. This sample comprised peripheral blood, obtained on day 0 of AZD1222 vaccination. The rearrangement uses TRBV27 and TRBJ2-2; D gene uncertain. The TCR originated in an adult in good health. The CDR3 here is CASSLSRTGELFF. DNA of the CDR3: TGTGCCAGCAGTTTATCTCGGACCGGGGAGCTGTTTTTT.